The 16 T cell receptor beta chains presented below share a single source sample, sequenced in a study of blood T cell repertoires in COVID-19. Generated by immunoSEQ multiplex PCR, the TCRdb table keeps only in-frame clones and is missing some. The sample records some 100,000 clones, 80% to 90% being singletons. Sequenced material: peripheral blood. These receptors were taken from a man aged 45-60 years with COVID-19, enrolled during active disease.

This clone was seen a few times. The rearrangement links TRBV7-3 to TRBJ2-2; TRBD1 matches 8 bases. Germline V lookup: CDR1 SGHTA, CDR2 FQGTGA. V gave up 5 bases and J gave up 6 bases; unmatched junction bases: 5. The CDR3 has 14 residues. CDR3 nucleotides: TGTGCCAGCAGCGTGGACAGGGCGGCCGGGGAGCTGTTTTTT. Translation gives CASSVDRAAGELFF.

The chain uses TRBV10-3 and TRBJ1-5; maybe TRBD1 (5 bases). V was shortened by 2 bases and J by 0 bases, with 11 bases between the two germline ends. The CDR3 runs to 16 residues. CDR1 and CDR2 from the germline V gene are ENHRY and SYGVKD. CDR3 DNA sequence: TGTGCCATCAGTGAGGGGACTGACAGTAGCAATCAGCCCCAGCATTTT. As protein: CAISEGTDSSNQPQHF.

The CDR3 nucleotides are TGTGCCAGCAGTGAAGGGTTTGGAGCGGGGGGCAGCACAGATACGCAGTATTTT. It encodes CASSEGFGAGGSTDTQYF. V is TRBV6-4 and J is TRBJ2-3; 9 nucleotides match TRBD2. V dropped 3 bases and J dropped 0; count of bases not matched to a gene: 10. Germline lookup yields CDR1 MRHNA and CDR2 SNTAGT. This CDR3 comprises 18 residues.

The CDR3 nucleotides are TGTGCCAGCAGCCGTAGACCGGGGGGGGATGGCTACACCTTC. Translating it yields CASSRRPGGDGYTF. The chain is built from TRBV9 and TRBJ1-2; a weak D match, TRBD1 (5 bases). This CDR3 spans 14 amino acids. Trimming shortened V by 4 bases and J by 6 bases, and 16 bases separated the two germline ends. Germline assignment: CDR1 SGDLS and CDR2 YYNGEE.

The rearrangement uses TRBV7-9 and TRBJ2-1; 9 positions agree with TRBD2. Germline lookup yields CDR1 SEHNR and CDR2 FQNEAQ (reference sequence). The CDR3 sequence is 15 residues long. V dropped 4 bases and J dropped 5; count of bases not matched to a gene: 6. The CDR3 DNA follows: TGTGCCAGCAGCTGGAGGTTAGCGGGGGACAATGAGCAGTTCTTC. It is translated as CASSWRLAGDNEQFF.

The chain couples TRBV7-2 to TRBJ1-6; a possible D gene is TRBD1 (5 bases). The CDR3 consists of 14 residues. V lost 4 bases and J lost 7, with 11 bases in between. Per germline, CDR1 SGHTA and CDR2 FQGNSA. The CDR3 nucleotides read TGTGCCAGCAGCTGGCCAGGGAAGAATTCACCCCTCCACTTT. Its protein product is CASSWPGKNSPLHF.

The rearrangement uses TRBV4-1 and TRBJ2-3; possible D gene TRBD2, 5 bases. The CDR3 is made up of 16 amino acids. The germline CDR1 and CDR2 sequences are MGHRA and YSYEKL. The V gene lost 4 bases and the J gene lost 2 bases, with 16 bases spanning the gap. The CDR3 region is CASSRYIATPTDTQYF. The DNA of the CDR3 is TGCGCCAGCAGCCGCTACATAGCGACCCCCACAGATACGCAGTATTTT.

The rearrangement joins TRBV6-5 to TRBJ2-7; 12 positions agree with TRBD1. CDR1 is MNHEY and CDR2 is SVGAGI in the germline V gene. The ends lost 7 bases at V and 3 bases at J; junction bases unmatched: 7. The CDR3 contains 15 residues. CDR3 in amino acids: CASTAGQGAIYEQYF. The CDR3 nucleotides read TGTGCCAGCACTGCGGGACAGGGGGCAATCTACGAGCAGTACTTC.

The genes are TRBV7-2 and TRBJ2-6; possibly TRBD1 for D (6 bases). CDR1 and CDR2 (germline): SGHTA, FQGNSA. The CDR3 length is 16 residues. V shed 4 bases and J shed 2 bases, with 12 bases lying between them. CDR3 sequence (DNA): TGTGCCAGCAGCTCAAGACACAGGGCTGGGGCCAACGTCCTGACTTTC. This encodes CASSSRHRAGANVLTF. Looking up the rest from reference TRBV7-2 and TRBJ2-6 gives the full variable domain: GAGVSQSPSNKVTEKGKDVELRCDPISGHTALYWYRQSLGQGLEFLIYFQGNSAPDKSGLPSDRFSAERTGGSVSTLTIQRTQQEDSAVYLCASSSRHRAGANVLTFGAGSRLTVL.

The V call is TRBV6-5, the J call TRBJ2-3; tentative D call: TRBD1 (6 bases). The V gene lost 2 bases and the J gene lost 0 bases, with 9 bases spanning the gap. The CDR3 contains 15 residues. Germline V gene lookup returns CDR1 MNHEY and CDR2 SVGAGI. CDR3 residues: CASSYGDRSTDTQYF. The CDR3 DNA sequence: TGTGCCAGCAGTTACGGCGACAGGAGCACAGATACGCAGTATTTT.

The chain uses TRBV6-5 and TRBJ1-2, with D possibly being TRBD1 (5 bases). From germline, CDR1 is MNHEY and CDR2 SVGAGI. The ends were cut back, 5 bases at V and 4 bases at J, with 14 bases in the middle. The CDR3 length is 14 residues. CDR3 nucleotides: TGTGCCAGCAGTCCTCAGGAGGGGCCCTATGGCTACACCTTC. Its protein product is CASSPQEGPYGYTF.

This clone was detected only once. The chain joins TRBV7-2 to TRBJ2-7, with TRBD1 matching 8 bases. The CDR3 loop spans 15 amino acids. The junction had 9 bases not matched to a gene; V was cut back by 5 bases and J by 3 bases. Germline CDR1 and CDR2: SGHTA and FQGNSA. The CDR3 loop is CASSLTSGTGYEQYF. In DNA form, the CDR3 reads TGTGCCAGCAGCCTAACCTCCGGGACAGGCTACGAGCAGTACTTC.

In this sample, this clone is medium-sized (0.01 to 0.1%). The genes are TRBV9 and TRBJ1-4; D may be TRBD1 (5 bases). The CDR3 sequence is 15 residues long. V was cut by 3 bases and J by 7 bases, with 16 bases left in between. From germline, CDR1 is SGDLS and CDR2 YYNGEE. DNA for the CDR3: TGTGCCAGCAGCGCGAAGGGGTTAGGAGCTGAAAAACTGTTTTTT. Translated, it gives CASSAKGLGAEKLFF.

This chain connects TRBV18 to TRBJ2-7, with 7 bases identical to TRBD1. With 0 bases clipped from V and 0 bases from J, the junction kept 5 bases outside the gene matches. The CDR3 is 16 residues long. Germline V gene data show CDR1 as KGHSH and CDR2 as LQKENI. CDR3 amino acids: CASSPPRDRASYEQYF. Here the CDR3 DNA reads TGTGCCAGCTCACCACCAAGAGACAGGGCCTCCTACGAGCAGTACTTC.

The CDR3 DNA follows: TGTGCCAGCGCAGGGGTTGGGAACACTGAAGCTTTCTTT. It is translated as CASAGVGNTEAFF. V is TRBV6-5 and J is TRBJ1-1; TRBD1 might be the D (6 bases). Germline loops: CDR1 MNHEY, CDR2 SVGAGI. CDR3 length: 13 amino acids. V dropped 8 bases and J dropped 1 base, with 11 bases sitting between them.

The rearrangement joins TRBV5-1 to TRBJ1-1, with 9 bases fitting TRBD1. V gave up 3 bases and J gave up 3 bases; unmatched junction bases: 6. The CDR3 is 15 residues long. The germline V gene has CDR1 SGHRS and CDR2 YFSETQ. CDR3 sequence reads: CASSYGTGLDTEAFF. CDR3 bases: TGCGCCAGCAGCTACGGGACAGGGTTGGACACTGAAGCTTTCTTT.